This entry features one T cell receptor (beta chain) sequence. The data were produced by immunoSEQ multiplex PCR, yet TCRdb's version contains in-frame clones alone and is incomplete. The data contain 70,000 or so clones, roughly 85% of them seen just once; the ten biggest clones take up 35%. These data come from a study of blood T cell repertoires in COVID-19. On the study more broadly: Samples representing acute and convalescent COVID-19 were sourced from the United States, Italy and Spain.

This CDR3 has 12 amino acids. Trimming took off 3 bases at V and 7 bases at J, with 10 bases between the two ends. CDR1 and CDR2 from the germline V gene are SGHTA and FQGNSA. Sequencing was carried out using peripheral blood. The receptor's source is an elderly woman with active or convalescent COVID-19. J is TRBJ2-7 and V is TRBV7-2; D unresolved. The DNA of the CDR3 is TGTGCCAGCAGCTTGTTAGTCTATGAGCAGTACTTC. This gives the protein CASSLLVYEQYF.